This T cell receptor beta chain derives from a study of shared T cell receptors in the human thymus. This CDR3 comprises 13 residues. V shed 4 bases, J shed 6 bases, and the junction held 2 bases outside the gene matches. In germline, CDR1 is SGHVS, CDR2 FQNEAQ. Here immunoSEQ multiplex PCR was the method, and the copy in TCRdb shows in-frame clones only, minus some. The sample has about 400,000 clones, approximately 95% seen once. This TCR came from a human donor. The chain employs TRBV7-8 and TRBJ1-2, with 10 nucleotides matching TRBD1. Input material: thymocytes. CDR3 region: CASSSTGGDGYTF. The DNA for the CDR3 is TGTGCCAGCAGCTCGACAGGGGGCGATGGCTACACCTTC.